This T cell receptor (beta chain) appears in the sequencing data of a study of T cell responses to AZD1222 COVID-19 vaccine. The V gene lost 5 bases and the J gene lost 10 bases, with 12 bases spanning the gap. CDR1 is SGHTA, CDR2 FQGTGA, per germline. The CDR3 has 12 amino acids. Sequencing was performed with immunoSEQ multiplex PCR; in TCRdb, only in-frame clones are kept and a portion is missing. Of around 120,000 clones listed, roughly 91% are singletons. This TCR was sampled from an adult who received the AZD1222 COVID-19 vaccine. This chain uses TRBV7-3 with TRBJ2-1, with D unclear. Here the sequenced sample was peripheral blood, taken 28 days after the second AZD1222 dose. The CDR3 DNA reads TGTGCCAGCAGCCCCGGGCTGGGGGAGCAGTTCTTC. This gives the protein CASSPGLGEQFF.